This entry is about one T cell receptor beta chain. Its target is unknown. This record belongs to a study of T cell responses to AZD1222 COVID-19 vaccine. Study findings and constraints: Without day 14 samples, only post-peak T cell repertoires were studied. Only six or seven AZD1222 recipients tested seropositive at baseline. Most donors were white British, females outnumbered males, and clonal diversity was possibly underestimated.

Assay used: immunoSEQ multiplex PCR; TCRdb lists only in-frame clones, some missing. Of about 120,000 clones listed, roughly 90% are singletons. The CDR3 contains 16 residues. The V segment lost 7 bases and the J segment 2 bases; nucleotides outside the gene matches: 12. Germline V lookup: CDR1 LNHDA, CDR2 SQIVND (reference sequence). The sample in question was peripheral blood, obtained on day 0 of AZD1222 vaccination. The chain links TRBV19 to TRBJ1-2; 8 nucleotides match TRBD1. The TCR sequence derives from an adult in good health. The CDR3: CASTRSGQATNYGYTF. The CDR3, as DNA: TGTGCCAGTACCCGGTCGGGACAGGCTACGAACTATGGCTACACCTTC.